This is a list of T cell receptor beta chains from one sample in a study of cytomegalovirus exposure and HLA in healthy donors. Clones were sequenced by immunoSEQ multiplex PCR, and TCRdb holds only the in-frame ones, with some missing. The table has some 120,000 clones, about 87% seen once. Sequencing was carried out using PBMCs. Every receptor here comes from a woman aged 18-29 years in good health and CMV-seronegative. Each CDR3 is given with its conserved first and last residue. Fields, in order: CDR3 protein, CDR3 DNA, J gene, D gene, clone size, V gene. The D gene is left open where the match is weak. Clone size is given for some rows only: seen once, a few or many times, or a class if the clone is expanded.

CDR3: CASSRGTSGGYSTDTQYF; DNA: TGCGCCAGCAGCCGCGGGACTAGCGGGGGGTACAGCACAGATACGCAGTATTTT; J: TRBJ2-3; D: TRBD2; size: .; V: TRBV5-1
CDR3: CASSLWTGQPADTQYF; DNA: TGTGCCAGCAGTTTATGGACGGGACAGCCTGCAGATACGCAGTATTTT; J: TRBJ2-3; D: TRBD1; size: .; V: TRBV28
CDR3: CASSQGGDYGYTF; DNA: TGTGCCAGCAGTCAGGGAGGGGACTATGGCTACACCTTC; J: TRBJ1-2; D: .; size: .; V: TRBV6-1
CDR3: CASSYFLGLSYEQYF; DNA: TGTGCCAGCAGTTACTTTCTGGGGCTCTCCTACGAGCAGTACTTC; J: TRBJ2-7; D: .; size: .; V: TRBV6-5
CDR3: CASRRTGGYGYTF; DNA: TGCGCCAGCAGGAGGACAGGGGGCTATGGCTACACCTTC; J: TRBJ1-2; D: TRBD1; size: .; V: TRBV4-1
CDR3: CASSFQGFNSPLHF; DNA: TGTGCCAGCAGCTTCCAGGGATTCAATTCACCCCTCCACTTT; J: TRBJ1-6; D: .; size: .; V: TRBV5-4
CDR3: CASSFLGAGGEKLFF; DNA: TGTGCCAGCAGTTTTCTAGGGGCAGGGGGGGAAAAACTGTTTTTT; J: TRBJ1-4; D: TRBD1; size: .; V: TRBV27
CDR3: CASGPRGWYGYTF; DNA: TGTGCCAGCGGCCCCAGGGGGTGGTATGGCTACACCTTC; J: TRBJ1-2; D: TRBD1; size: .; V: TRBV6-5
CDR3: CASSSTGQGFSANYGYTF; DNA: TGTGCCAGCAGCTCCACCGGACAGGGATTCTCAGCTAACTATGGCTACACCTTC; J: TRBJ1-2; D: TRBD1; size: .; V: TRBV7-3
CDR3: CASSELRGTGSYEQYF; DNA: TGTGCCAGCAGTGAATTACGGGGGACAGGATCCTACGAGCAGTACTTC; J: TRBJ2-7; D: TRBD1; size: .; V: TRBV2
CDR3: CSVGLGTGAFGETQYF; DNA: TGCAGCGTTGGTCTGGGGACAGGGGCCTTCGGTGAGACCCAGTACTTC; J: TRBJ2-5; D: TRBD1; size: .; V: TRBV29-1
CDR3: CASSIRASRGNYEQFF; DNA: TGTGCCAGTAGTATAAGGGCTAGCAGGGGTAACTATGAGCAGTTCTTC; J: TRBJ2-1; D: .; size: once; V: TRBV19
CDR3: CASIKHRENTEAFF; DNA: TGTGCCAGCATCAAACACAGGGAGAACACTGAAGCTTTCTTT; J: TRBJ1-1; D: .; size: .; V: TRBV7-8
CDR3: CASSDVMGQRDGYTF; DNA: TGTGCCAGCAGCGACGTGATGGGACAGCGTGATGGCTACACCTTC; J: TRBJ1-2; D: TRBD1; size: .; V: TRBV9
CDR3: CAWDRDNSPLHF; DNA: TGTGCCTGGGACAGGGATAATTCACCCCTCCACTTT; J: TRBJ1-6; D: TRBD1; size: once; V: TRBV30
CDR3: CASSLRTSSEQFF; DNA: TGTGCCAGCTCACTACGGACTAGTTCTGAGCAGTTCTTC; J: TRBJ2-1; D: TRBD2; size: .; V: TRBV18
CDR3: CASSLVQGVNTGELFF; DNA: TGTGCCAGCAGCTTGGTACAGGGGGTCAACACCGGGGAGCTGTTTTTT; J: TRBJ2-2; D: TRBD1; size: .; V: TRBV5-4
CDR3: CASSEQGINQPQHF; DNA: TGTGCCAGCAGCGAACAGGGAATCAATCAGCCCCAGCATTTT; J: TRBJ1-5; D: .; size: .; V: TRBV2
CDR3: CASSPPALGTDTQYF; DNA: TGTGCCAGCAGCCCTCCCGCACTGGGCACAGATACGCAGTATTTT; J: TRBJ2-3; D: .; size: .; V: TRBV7-6
CDR3: CASSQVWDSSTDTQYF; DNA: TGCGCCAGCAGCCAAGTCTGGGACAGTAGCACAGATACGCAGTATTTT; J: TRBJ2-3; D: TRBD1; size: .; V: TRBV4-3
CDR3: CASRYTGGNQPQHF; DNA: TGTGCCAGCCGATATACAGGGGGCAATCAGCCCCAGCATTTT; J: TRBJ1-5; D: TRBD1; size: .; V: TRBV2
CDR3: CASSPPGGGGVNIQYF; DNA: TGTGCCAGCAGCCCCCCTGGAGGCGGAGGGGTGAACATTCAGTACTTC; J: TRBJ2-4; D: .; size: .; V: TRBV7-9